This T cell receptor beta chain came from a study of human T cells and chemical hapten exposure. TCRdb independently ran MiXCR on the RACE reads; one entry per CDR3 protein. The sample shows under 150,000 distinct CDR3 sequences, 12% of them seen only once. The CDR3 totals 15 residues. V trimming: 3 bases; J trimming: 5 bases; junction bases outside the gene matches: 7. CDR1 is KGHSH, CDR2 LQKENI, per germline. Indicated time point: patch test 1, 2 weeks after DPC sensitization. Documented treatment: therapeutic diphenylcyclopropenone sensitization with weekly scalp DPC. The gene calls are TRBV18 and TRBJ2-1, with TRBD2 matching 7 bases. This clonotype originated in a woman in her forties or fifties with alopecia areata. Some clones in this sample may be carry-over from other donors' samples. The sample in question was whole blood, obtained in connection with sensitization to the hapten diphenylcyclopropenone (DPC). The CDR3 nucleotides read TGTGCCAGCTCACCGGTGGCGGGAGTAGACAATGAGCAGTTCTTC. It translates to CASSPVAGVDNEQFF.